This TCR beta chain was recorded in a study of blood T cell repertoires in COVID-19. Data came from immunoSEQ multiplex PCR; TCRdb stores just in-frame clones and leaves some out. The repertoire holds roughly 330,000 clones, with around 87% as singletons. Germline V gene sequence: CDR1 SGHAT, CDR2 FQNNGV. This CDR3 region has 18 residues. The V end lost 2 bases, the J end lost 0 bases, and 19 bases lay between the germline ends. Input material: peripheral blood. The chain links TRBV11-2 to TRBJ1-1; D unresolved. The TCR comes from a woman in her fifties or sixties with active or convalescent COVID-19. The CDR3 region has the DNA TGTGCCAGCAGCTTAATGGGGTTAGGGCGGGCCATGAACACTGAAGCTTTCTTT. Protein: CASSLMGLGRAMNTEAFF.